The entry below describes one TCR beta chain. Its antigen is undetermined. The authors' total RNA extraction used unfractionated whole blood. The data stem from a study of human T cells and chemical hapten exposure. About the research overall: Small discrepancies in pooled library volume mainly accounted for the varying TCR yields per sample.

Library construction involved attaching unique molecular identifiers to individual cDNA molecules, which allowed quantitative, reproducible TCR counting. TCRdb used MiXCR to reprocess the 5' RACE reads, holding one entry per CDR3 protein. The table shows 110,000 or so distinct CDR3 sequences, with approximately 20% occurring only once. Germline CDR1 is MDHEN and CDR2 is SYDVKM. Trimming stripped 5 bases from V and 2 bases from J, with 12 bases between. CDR3 length: 14 residues. Study-level points and caveats: TCRs at high frequency, those above 1 in 1000, did not change with DPC sensitization.

This chain links TRBV28 with TRBJ2-5; tentative D call: TRBD1 (5 bases). The receptor was derived from a human donor in good health. CDR3 in DNA: TGTGCCAGCAGTCCCCTGACAGAGCAAGAGACCCAGTACTTC. Translated: CASSPLTEQETQYF.